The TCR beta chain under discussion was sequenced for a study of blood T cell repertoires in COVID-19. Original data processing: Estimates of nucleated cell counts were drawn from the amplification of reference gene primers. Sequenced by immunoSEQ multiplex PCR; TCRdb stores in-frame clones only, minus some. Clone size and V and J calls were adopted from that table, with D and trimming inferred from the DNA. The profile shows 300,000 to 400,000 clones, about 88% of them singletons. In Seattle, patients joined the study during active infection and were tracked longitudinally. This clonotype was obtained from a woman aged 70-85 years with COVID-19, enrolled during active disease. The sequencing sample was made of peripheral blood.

CDR3 amino acids: CASLSPGGEEAFF. The CDR3 DNA follows: TGTGCCAGCTTGAGTCCAGGGGGCGAGGAAGCTTTCTTT. The chain uses TRBV6-6 and TRBJ1-1; 8 nucleotides agree with TRBD1. The V and J ends lost 8 bases and 8 bases, in that order; junction bases with no gene match: 10. This CDR3 has 13 amino acids. CDR1 is MNHNY, CDR2 SVGAGI, per germline (reference sequence).